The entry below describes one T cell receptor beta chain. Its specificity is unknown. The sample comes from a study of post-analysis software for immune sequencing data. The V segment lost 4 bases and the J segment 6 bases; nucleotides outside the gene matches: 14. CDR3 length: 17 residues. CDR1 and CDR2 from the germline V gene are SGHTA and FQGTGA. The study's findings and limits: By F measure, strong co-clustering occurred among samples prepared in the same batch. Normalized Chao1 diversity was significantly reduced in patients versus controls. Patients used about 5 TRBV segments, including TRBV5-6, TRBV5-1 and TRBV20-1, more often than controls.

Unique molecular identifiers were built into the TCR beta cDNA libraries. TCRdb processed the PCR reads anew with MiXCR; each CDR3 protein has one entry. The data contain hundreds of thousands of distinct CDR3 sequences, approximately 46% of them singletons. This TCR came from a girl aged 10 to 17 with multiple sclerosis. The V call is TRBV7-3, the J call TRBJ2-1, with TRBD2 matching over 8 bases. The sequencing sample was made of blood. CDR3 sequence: CASSYVPLTGGPNEQFF. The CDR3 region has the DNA TGTGCCAGCAGCTATGTCCCCCTAACGGGAGGGCCCAATGAGCAGTTCTTC.